The source of this T cell receptor (beta chain) is a study of blood T cell repertoires in COVID-19. Original methodology: Reference gene primer amplification gave estimated nucleated cell counts. Profiling relied on immunoSEQ multiplex PCR, and the TCRdb table lists in-frame clones only, not all of them. The V and J calls and the clone size are those of that table, but D and trimming were determined from the DNA. Of around 360,000 clones in the sample, approximately 89% were seen once. Followed over time, Seattle patients had been enrolled while infection was active. CDR3 length: 15 amino acids. The V segment lost 3 bases and the J segment 0 bases; nucleotides outside the gene matches: 3. Per germline, CDR1 PRHDT and CDR2 FYEKMQ (reference sequence).

The material sequenced was peripheral blood. J is TRBJ1-1 and V is TRBV13; 8 positions match TRBD1. The sequence was obtained from a woman aged 25 to 39 with COVID-19, enrolled during active disease. The CDR3 nucleotides are TGTGCCAGCAGCTTCGACAGGGGCCTGAACACTGAAGCTTTCTTT. It specifies CASSFDRGLNTEAFF. The whole variable domain, filled in from reference TRBV13 and TRBJ1-1, reads AAGVIQSPRHLIKEKRETATLKCYPIPRHDTVYWYQQGPGQDPQFLISFYEKMQSDKGSIPDRFSAQQFSDYHSELNMSSLELGDSALYFCASSFDRGLNTEAFFGQGTRLTVV.